This T cell receptor beta chain was captured by sequencing in a study of blood T cell repertoires in COVID-19. Germline V lookup: CDR1 LGHNA, CDR2 YNFKEQ. The CDR3 loop spans 14 amino acids. V lost 3 bases to trimming and J lost 4 bases, with 12 bases between them. Sequencing used immunoSEQ multiplex PCR; TCRdb keeps in-frame clones, though not all of them. Here the sample spans around 76,000 clones, under 95% being singletons. The receptor comes from a human donor in a cohort sampled during active COVID-19. This chain links TRBV4-2 with TRBJ1-1; D is unclear. Material: peripheral blood. CDR3 DNA: TGTGCCAGCAGCCACGAAATAGGGAGCACTGAAGCTTTCTTT. Protein product: CASSHEIGSTEAFF.